The present T cell receptor (beta chain) was sequenced within a study of T cell responses to AZD1222 COVID-19 vaccine. General observations from the study: Targeting of unmutated variant regions was reportedly seen in nearly half of spike-specific TCRs. Seropositivity was recorded at baseline in only six AZD1222 recipients. CD4 TCRs associated with vaccination spanned spike, dominating at 160-218 and 743-854. White British donors predominated, females outnumbered males, and clonal diversity was possibly underestimated.

V lost 0 bases and J lost 4, with 10 bases in between. Germline V gene sequence: CDR1 SGHNT, CDR2 YYREEE (reference sequence). The CDR3 extends over 14 amino acids. Notes on this clone: Its specificity is not known.

Sequenced by immunoSEQ multiplex PCR; TCRdb stores in-frame clones only, minus some. The table records over 150,000 clones, roughly nine tenths of them present only once. This chain connects TRBV5-4 to TRBJ1-1; tentative D call: TRBD1 (5 bases). This clonotype originated in an adult in good health. The source was peripheral blood, collected on day 0 of AZD1222 vaccination. The CDR3 DNA reads TGTGCCAGCAGCTTGGAGGGGATTCCCACTGAAGCTTTCTTT. Translated: CASSLEGIPTEAFF.